This T cell receptor (beta chain) came from a study of T cell responses to AZD1222 COVID-19 vaccine listed by TCRdb under 2021. For context, the study as a whole: A total of 240 or so trial participants underwent TCR sequencing, of whom 200 to 220 had received two doses of AZD1222 and 26 had received two doses of the MenACWY control vaccine. Trial participants were enrolled by age into subgroups of 18-55, 56-69 and 70-plus years, and about 150, 27 and 61 TCR-sequenced participants, respectively, were included in these subgroups. Here is what the overall study found, with its caveats: Conclusions about previously exposed vaccinees were limited because only 5 or 6 AZD1222 recipients were SARS-CoV-2 seropositive at baseline. Participants were mostly white British and included more females than males, and it was suggested by the authors that clonal diversity may have been underestimated. Vaccine-associated CD4 TCRs spanned the whole spike protein, with dominant responses in regions 160-218 and 743-854. Because no day 14 peak-response samples were available, repertoires were characterized only after the peak T cell response. The 56-69-year group was small, and its depth increase did not reach significance, likely because of low power. Reportedly, almost half of the unique spike-specific TCRs recognized epitopes lying outside the regions that are mutated in the B.1.351 and B.1.1.7 variants. After two AZD1222 doses, both the breadth and the depth of spike-specific TCRs were significantly higher than at day 0 and than in MenACWY recipients.

The CDR1 and CDR2 encoded by the germline V gene (reference sequence) are SEHNR and FQNEAQ. V is clipped by 5 bases and J by 6 bases, and the sequence between their germline boundaries is 10 bases long. The CDR3 holds 12 amino acids from the cysteine to the phenylalanine. Only the CDR3 DNA stays, 36 bases, in frame from base 1. As for this clone: The antigen it recognizes is unknown. Within one base of it there is no much larger clone, and no base qualities were kept.

Sample time point, as interpreted from the label and publication: about 28 days (+/-7) after the second vaccine dose. Reading the label with the study, this specimen's treatment or condition is: meningococcal conjugate vaccine given as trial control. The vaccinee samples were drawn from two UK trials, COV001 and COV002, one of which was a single-blind randomized controlled phase 2/3 trial testing AZD1222 (ChAdOx1 nCoV-19) in healthy adults. For TCRbeta chain sequencing, PBMC samples from trial participants were taken at day 0 and at day 28 after the second dose. The CDR3 regions of human TCRbeta chains were analyzed by immunosequencing. Per the original workflow: TCRs in the repertoires were compared against a reference library of SARS-CoV-2-specific TCRs that had been generated with the MIRA antigen-specificity platform. Breadth was defined as the fraction of unique TCRs that were SARS-CoV-2-associated. Depth was defined as the fraction of total T cells that were SARS-CoV-2-associated. Using the MIRA data, every spike-specific TCR was mapped to the spike region that the TCR reacted to and assigned to either a CD4 or a CD8 class. Log10-transformed breadth and depth values were compared by one-way ANOVA with Sidak's multiple comparisons tests. Held by TCRdb, this immuneACCESS table contains in-frame sequences only and omits some clones. Under half of the omission traces to an unresolved V gene where checked; the cause of the rest is unknown. D and trimming were read from the DNA, whereas the V and J calls and clone size are those reported in that table. The sample table contains around 60,000 clones; only one count was recorded for about nine tenths of them. The ten largest clones represent over 5.5% of the sample.

The sequences come from peripheral blood, collected 28 days after the second dose of the MenACWY control vaccine. This clonotype was sampled from an adult who received the MenACWY meningococcal vaccine as a control. In this chain, TRBV7-9 is recombined with TRBJ1-2; matching of 6 bases hints at TRBD1 as the D gene. CDR3 loop: CASSHRDNGYTF. DNA sequence: TGTGCCAGCAGCCACAGGGACAATGGCTACACCTTC.